This T cell receptor (beta chain) derives from a study of blood T cell repertoires in COVID-19. The wider study: The United States, Italy and Spain were the sources of the acute and convalescent COVID-19 samples. PBMCs, B-cell-depleted T cells, or T cells provided the cDNA or gDNA that made up the material.

Trimming took off 10 bases at V and 0 bases at J, with 6 bases between the two ends. The germline V gene encodes CDR1 ENHRY and CDR2 SYGVKD. CDR3 length: 11 amino acids. Source study methods: From reference gene primer amplification, estimates of nucleated cell counts were derived. The protocol was immunoSEQ multiplex PCR, while the TCRdb copy is restricted to in-frame clones and leaves out a portion. V and J calls and clone size are copied from that table; D and trimming were computed from the DNA. The table has 250,000 to 300,000 clones, roughly 83% seen once. The specimen sequenced was peripheral blood. The sequence derives from a man in his 60s who had recovered from COVID-19. The J gene is TRBJ2-5, the V gene TRBV10-3; D is unresolved. The CDR3 is CATSHQETQYF. CDR3 DNA sequence: TGTGCCACGAGCCACCAAGAGACCCAGTACTTC.